Given below is one T cell receptor beta chain in context. Its antigen is not known. Relative to the germline gene, one junction end is altered; a read error may explain this. This sample's treatment: some 20 received Ad26.COV2.S at low or high dose, single or two shots; 5 received placebo; per-sample allocation not given. Sampling happened 63 days after the first vaccine or placebo injection. The vaccine delivered Wuhan-strain SARS-CoV-2 spike through an Ad26 vector. Data came from immunoSEQ multiplex PCR; TCRdb stores just in-frame clones and leaves some out. The table records under 550,000 clones, about 93% of them present only once. These data belong to a study of Ad26.COV2.S vaccination and SARS-CoV-2 variants. Findings of the study overall: Whether participants received vaccine or placebo, their non-spike TCR breadth was similar.

This CDR3 comprises 15 residues. Looked up from germline, CDR1 is GTSNPN and CDR2 is SVGIG (reference sequence). This chain uses TRBV30 with TRBJ2-1, with D maybe TRBD2 (5 bases). Sequenced here: peripheral blood, sampled in a trial of Ad26.COV2.S vaccine versus placebo. The TCR comes from a person between 18 and 59 years old who received the Ad26.COV2.S COVID-19 vaccine or a placebo. The CDR3 DNA reads TGTGCCGGGAGAGGTGTGGGAGTGTCCTACAATGAGCAGTTCTTC. This sequence encodes CAGRGVGVSYNEQFF.